What follows are 26 T cell receptor beta chains derived from one specimen sequenced in a study of CD8+ T cells in alopecia areata. After isolation, RNA underwent reverse transcription to generate cDNA as the sequencing template. The assay was immunoSEQ multiplex PCR, and TCRdb's table has in-frame clones only and misses some. The sample consists of about 110,000 clones, 55% to 60% of them appearing once. The sample was NKG2D-low CD8+ T cells sorted from blood. These receptors were taken from a human donor with alopecia areata.

J is TRBJ2-5 and V is TRBV7-9; D is uncertain. The V end lost 5 bases, the J end lost 2 bases, and 3 bases lay between the germline ends. Looked up from germline, CDR1 is SEHNR and CDR2 is FQNEAQ (reference sequence). The CDR3 is made up of 11 amino acids. This CDR3 is CASSIQETQYF. CDR3 coding DNA: TGTGCCAGCAGCATTCAAGAGACCCAGTACTTC.

The chain carries TRBV29-1 and TRBJ2-2; 10 bases are shared with TRBD2. The CDR3 totals 14 residues. V lost 5 bases to trimming and J lost 7 bases; unmatched junction nucleotides: 7. Germline CDR1 SQVTM, CDR2 ANQGSEA. CDR3 residues: CSVPSGSIGGELFF. In nucleotides, the CDR3 is TGCAGCGTTCCTAGCGGGAGTATCGGCGGGGAGCTGTTTTTT.

The CDR3 spells CAVGYEQFF. CDR3 coding DNA: TGTGCCGTTGGTTACGAGCAGTTCTTC. The chain joins TRBV15 to TRBJ2-1; D gene uncertain. Deletions cut 11 bases from V and 10 bases from J, with 9 bases between. The CDR3 totals 9 residues. Germline CDR1 LNHNV, CDR2 YYDKDF (reference sequence). Drawing the rest from reference TRBV15 and TRBJ2-1, the complete variable domain is DAMVIQNPRYQVTQFGKPVTLSCSQTLNHNVMYWYQQKSSQAPKLLFHYYDKDFNNEADTPDNFQSRRPNTSFCFLDIRSPGLGDTAMYLCAVGYEQFFGPGTRLTVL.

This chain joins TRBV28 and TRBJ1-1; D ambiguous. This CDR3 comprises 18 residues. The germline V gene has CDR1 MDHEN and CDR2 SYDVKM. Trimming cost V 6 bases and J 1 base, with 24 bases left between them. This CDR3 is CASSRNLRLTARNTEAFF. The CDR3 bases are TGTGCCAGCAGCCGAAATCTCCGGCTAACCGCCAGGAACACTGAAGCTTTCTTT. The full variable domain, in which reference TRBV28 and TRBJ1-1 provide the parts outside the CDR3, is DVKVTQSSRYLVKRTGEKVFLECVQDMDHENMFWYRQDPGLGLRLIYFSYDVKMKEKGDIPEGYSVSREKKERFSLILESASTNQTSMYLCASSRNLRLTARNTEAFFGQGTRLTVV.

The chain combines TRBV14 with TRBJ2-1, with TRBD2 identical over 8 bases. After removal of 1 base from V and 8 bases from J, the junction contained 7 bases not matched to a gene. Germline V CDR1 and CDR2: SGHDN, FVKESK. CDR3 length: 15 amino acids. The CDR3 nucleotides are TGTGCCAGCAGCCAAGCCGCCGGGAGGGTGTATGAGCAGTTCTTC. It is translated as CASSQAAGRVYEQFF.

The chain is built from TRBV13 and TRBJ2-5, with D possibly being TRBD1 or TRBD2 (5 bases each). This CDR3 has 15 amino acids. Germline loops: CDR1 PRHDT, CDR2 FYEKMQ (reference sequence). V was pared by 5 bases and J by 1 base, with 14 bases between. CDR3: CASSPGTSRQETQYF. The CDR3 DNA is TGTGCCAGCAGCCCTGGGACGAGCCGCCAAGAGACCCAGTACTTC.

V is TRBV7-3 and J is TRBJ1-1; D gene ambiguous. Germline V gene lookup returns CDR1 SGHTA and CDR2 FQGTGA. CDR3 length: 13 residues. V was cut by 2 bases and J by 3 bases, with 7 bases left in between. The CDR3 region has the DNA TGTGCCAGCAGCTTACGTGGGGACACTGAAGCTTTCTTT. It yields the protein CASSLRGDTEAFF.

The sample holds a few counts of this clone. The CDR3 coding sequence is TGTGCCAGCAGCCGAGCTACTAGCGCGAAGCAGTTCTTC. Protein: CASSRATSAKQFF. This sequence joins TRBV28 and TRBJ2-1, with 7 bases that match TRBD2. V lost 6 bases, J lost 11 bases, and 10 bases stayed unmatched. Germline CDR1 reads MDHEN; CDR2 reads SYDVKM. The CDR3 consists of 13 residues.

The chain employs TRBV7-6 and TRBJ2-1; weak D call: TRBD2 (5 bases). The CDR3 has 14 amino acids. The V gene's germline CDR1 is SGHVS and CDR2 FNYEAQ. V was cut by 2 bases and J by 9 bases, with 14 bases left in between. The CDR3 is CASSLRLAGIEQFF. In DNA, the CDR3 is TGTGCCAGCAGCTTAAGGCTAGCTGGGATTGAGCAGTTCTTC.

This clone turned up a few times. The rearrangement uses TRBV28 and TRBJ2-7; TRBD1 matches at 8 bases. Germline V gives CDR1 MDHEN, CDR2 SYDVKM. The CDR3 is 15 residues long. With 5 bases clipped from V and 0 bases from J, the junction kept 6 bases outside the gene matches. This CDR3 is CASSHQGAGSYEQYF. CDR3 nucleotides: TGTGCCAGCAGTCACCAGGGGGCTGGCTCCTACGAGCAGTACTTC.

In its sample, this clone was seen a few times. The J gene is TRBJ2-7, the V gene TRBV19; 9 bases agree with TRBD2. CDR3 length: 15 residues. J gave up 3 bases and V 5 bases, and 8 bases lay outside the gene matches. Germline assignment: CDR1 LNHDA and CDR2 SQIVND (reference sequence). CDR3 loop: CASSRGSGSGYEQYF. The CDR3 nucleotides are TGTGCCAGTAGTCGGGGTAGCGGGAGTGGCTACGAGCAGTACTTC.

The chain combines TRBV27 with TRBJ2-7, with TRBD2 matching over 12 bases. This CDR3 is 14 amino acids long. Germline trimming cut 5 bases from V and 3 bases from J; bases unmatched to any gene: 2. Germline CDR1 is MNHEY and CDR2 is SMNVEV (reference sequence). The CDR3: CASSLGLAGYEQYF. The CDR3 DNA is TGTGCCAGCAGTCTGGGACTAGCGGGCTACGAGCAGTACTTC.

J is TRBJ2-7 and V is TRBV30; 7 bases are shared with TRBD1. The CDR3 extends over 13 amino acids. V was pared by 3 bases and J by 6 bases, with 8 bases of the junction left unmatched. Germline V gene sequence: CDR1 GTSNPN, CDR2 SVGIG (reference sequence). The CDR3 sequence is CAWRVKGAGEQYF. The CDR3 bases are TGTGCCTGGAGAGTAAAGGGGGCAGGCGAGCAGTACTTC.

The V gene is TRBV7-9, the J gene TRBJ1-5; TRBD1 aligns across 8 bases. Trimming cost V 5 bases and J 4 bases; bases outside gene matches: 13. The CDR3 is made up of 17 amino acids. CDR1 and CDR2 from the germline V gene are SEHNR and FQNEAQ (reference sequence). The CDR3 is CASSRGGDRGPNQPQHF. DNA for the CDR3: TGTGCCAGCAGCCGCGGAGGTGACAGGGGCCCAAATCAGCCCCAGCATTTT.

V and J are TRBV29-1 and TRBJ2-7; D unclear. V was trimmed by 4 bases and J by 3 bases, leaving 4 bases between them. The V gene's germline CDR1 is SQVTM and CDR2 ANQGSEA. The CDR3 length is 10 residues. The CDR3 loop is CSVVSYEQYF. The CDR3 DNA sequence: TGCAGCGTTGTAAGCTACGAGCAGTACTTC.

The chain combines TRBV7-2 with TRBJ2-1; D gene uncertain. Germline CDR1 SGHTA, CDR2 FQGNSA. The CDR3 is 15 residues long. V was trimmed by 2 bases and J by 0 bases, leaving 8 bases between them. As DNA, the CDR3 is TGTGCCAGCAGCTTATTGACGAACTCCTACAATGAGCAGTTCTTC. Amino acids: CASSLLTNSYNEQFF.

In its sample, this clone was seen a few times. The chain uses TRBV29-1 and TRBJ2-1; D is undetermined. CDR1 and CDR2 (germline): SQVTM, ANQGSEA. The length of the CDR3 is 10 residues. V lost 7 bases, J lost 8 bases, and 9 bases lay in between. In DNA form, the CDR3 reads TGCAGCGCCACTAAAGATGAGCAGTTCTTC. It codes for CSATKDEQFF.

The V gene is TRBV5-1, the J gene TRBJ2-5; maybe TRBD2 (5 bases). V was cut by 1 base and J by 4 bases, with 8 bases left in between. Looked up from germline, CDR1 is SGHRS and CDR2 is YFSETQ. The CDR3 runs 13 residues. CDR3 in amino acids: CASSLWAGETQYF. CDR3 bases: TGCGCCAGCAGCTTGTGGGCGGGAGAGACCCAGTACTTC.

The chain combines TRBV7-8 with TRBJ2-3, with 9 bases identical to TRBD2. This CDR3 comprises 16 residues. After removal of 2 bases from V and 4 bases from J, the junction contained 7 bases not matched to a gene. From germline, CDR1 is SGHVS and CDR2 FQNEAQ. The CDR3 DNA follows: TGTGCCAGCAGCTTAAAGGTAGCGGGAGTCCCAGATACGCAGTATTTT. It translates to CASSLKVAGVPDTQYF.

The sample holds a few counts of this clone. V is TRBV7-9 and J is TRBJ2-1, with D possibly matching TRBD2 (6 bases). V shed 0 bases and J shed 1 base, with 16 bases lying between them. The CDR3 is made up of 18 amino acids. The germline CDR1 and CDR2 sequences are SEHNR and FQNEAQ (reference sequence). CDR3 nucleotides: TGTGCCAGCAGCTTAGCCTCCTTTTGGGGGACTTCCTACAATGAGCAGTTCTTC. Translating it yields CASSLASFWGTSYNEQFF.

The V and J genes are TRBV28 and TRBJ1-2, with TRBD1 matching over 9 bases. V was clipped by 2 bases and J by 6 bases; unmatched bases: 10. Germline V gene lookup returns CDR1 MDHEN and CDR2 SYDVKM. The CDR3 contains 16 residues. The CDR3 nucleotides are TGTGCCAGCAGTTTAAGCCCCCGGGACAGGGATAATGGCTACACCTTC. Encoded protein: CASSLSPRDRDNGYTF.

The chain combines TRBV4-1 with TRBJ2-5; D perhaps matches TRBD1 (7 bases). Deletions cut 0 bases from V and 2 bases from J, with 16 bases between. The CDR3 has 17 residues. Germline V gives CDR1 MGHRA, CDR2 YSYEKL. The CDR3 is CASSQERAGGRQETQYF. CDR3 in DNA: TGCGCCAGCAGCCAAGAAAGGGCAGGGGGGAGACAAGAGACCCAGTACTTC.

V usage is TRBV7-9 and J usage is TRBJ2-2; 11 positions match TRBD2. This CDR3 is 16 amino acids long. Trimming cost V 4 bases and J 5 bases; bases outside gene matches: 6. Germline loops: CDR1 SEHNR, CDR2 FQNEAQ (reference sequence). CDR3 loop: CASSYSGRAGTGELFF. The DNA of the CDR3 is TGTGCCAGCAGCTATAGCGGGAGGGCCGGGACCGGGGAGCTGTTTTTT.

The V gene is TRBV7-2, the J gene TRBJ2-2, with D perhaps matching TRBD1 (5 bases). Trimming removed 2 bases at V and 5 bases at J, with 15 bases between. This CDR3 is built from 16 residues. CDR1 and CDR2 from the germline V gene are SGHTA and FQGNSA. This chain's CDR3 is CASSLPRGKVTGELFF. The CDR3 nucleotides read TGTGCCAGCAGCTTACCTAGGGGAAAGGTGACCGGGGAGCTGTTTTTT.

This clone was seen a few times. This chain connects TRBV25-1 to TRBJ2-7, with a tentative D call TRBD1 (6 bases). V shed 8 bases and J shed 3 bases, with 8 bases lying between them. From germline, CDR1 is MGHDK and CDR2 SYGVNS. CDR3 length equals 11 residues. CDR3 loop: CASRDNYEQYF. The CDR3, as DNA: TGTGCCAGCCGGGACAACTACGAGCAGTACTTC.

This clone was observed a handful of times. The V call is TRBV2, the J call TRBJ2-3; D ambiguous. Trimming cost V 6 bases and J 2 bases, with 0 bases left between them. Germline CDR1 SNHLY, CDR2 FYNNEI. The CDR3 totals 10 residues. The CDR3 here is CASSTDTQYF. CDR3 DNA: TGTGCCAGCAGCACAGATACGCAGTATTTT.